The table lists the clone carrying this T cell receptor (beta chain) with a few counts. PCR primers comprised 60 Vbeta and 13 Jbeta primers. As processed by the authors: Approximately 80 million unique TCR beta chains, 10 million to 13 million of them shared, were counted by a later analysis. Method: immunoSEQ multiplex PCR; TCRdb's copy keeps in-frame clones and lacks some. V and J calls plus clone size are reproduced from that table; the DNA served to infer D and trimming. The table includes roughly 140,000 clones, approximately 78% detected once. This sample stems from a study of cytomegalovirus exposure and HLA in healthy donors. Study at large: HLA-typed donors contributed some 87 million unique TCRs, which were held in an early data release.

The V and J ends lost 10 bases and 6 bases respectively, with 18 bases between them. Germline V lookup: CDR1 MDHEN, CDR2 SYDVKM. The length of the CDR3 is 13 residues. This sequence joins TRBV28 and TRBJ1-2; D gene ambiguous. Material for sequencing was PBMCs. This TCR derives from a woman aged 40-49 years in good health and CMV-seropositive. Here the CDR3 reads CATLKEVLDGYTF. In DNA form, the CDR3 reads TGTGCCACGTTGAAGGAGGTTTTGGATGGCTACACCTTC.